Listed here is a single TCR beta chain. It has no known antigen specificity. Base-call qualities are not available, and no considerably larger clone is one nucleotide away. This specimen belongs to a study of regulatory dendritic cells for organ transplantation (dated by TCRdb to the late 2010s). Context from the whole study: Monocytes were cultured with vitamin D3 on days 0 and 4 and with IL-10 on day 4 to generate regulatory dendritic cells. TCRbeta repertoires were sequenced from sorted naive and memory CD4+ and CD8+ T cells before and after allostimulation with regulatory or mature dendritic cells. On day 6, LPS was added to the DC cultures to test how the DCs responded to a strong maturation-inducing agent.

The paper's findings and limits, for the study overall: Naive CD4+ and CD8+ T cells showed highly diverse repertoires, whereas memory cells were less diverse and memory CD8+ cells were the most oligoclonal. Among the resting subsets, memory CD8+ T cells contained the most alloreactive TCR clonotypes. Allostimulation expanded memory CD8+ clones in both subjects, but regulatory dendritic cells appeared to induce more limited expansion than mature dendritic cells. Only a couple of subjects were sequenced, and considerable between-individual heterogeneity in the alloreactive memory CD8+ T cell pool was noted by the authors.

Multiplexed two-step PCR with Vbeta-specific forward primers and Jbeta-specific reverse primers was used to amplify TCRbeta CDR3 regions. Through the immunoSEQ service, the TCRbeta libraries were run on an Illumina instrument for sequencing. Turning to the authors' computational methods: IMGT annotation was used to assign V, D and J genes, and synthetic CDR3 analogues were used to correct the counts for multiplex PCR bias. Repertoire clonality was computed in the immunoSEQ Analyzer as one minus normalized Shannon entropy. Whether a clone counted as expanded was decided by Fisher's exact test with Benjamini-Hochberg false discovery rate control and a two-tailed cutoff of P<0.01. TCRdb limited this immuneACCESS table to in-frame rearrangements with V and J called. A share of clones is missing; checked studies link under half to unresolved V genes, and the rest is unexplained. The V and J calls and clone size were taken over from that table, and D and trimming were inferred from the DNA. The sample includes under 15,000 clones, with 75% to 85% observed a single time. The ten largest clones take up 0.9% to 1.2% of the sample.

Trimmed from V: 6 bases; trimmed from J: 2 bases; junction bases lacking a gene match: 12. The CDR3 goes from the cysteine to the phenylalanine over 18 residues. The sequence is cut down to CDR3 DNA, 54 bases in frame from base 1. Via the germline V gene (reference sequence), CDR1 is LNHDA and CDR2 SQIVND. Sorted T cell subsets were CFSE-labeled and co-cultured for five to six days with allogeneic regulatory or mature dendritic cells at a 1:10 DC:T ratio. FACS was used to sort naive T cells as CD45RA+ cells and memory T cells as CD45RO+ CD4+ or CD8+ cells. The T cells used for TCR sequencing were obtained from a couple of healthy control subjects. The Qiagen DNeasy Blood & Tissue Kit was used to extract genomic DNA.

The clonotype comes from a human donor in good health. Recombination connected TRBV19 to TRBJ2-2; the central 10 bases match TRBD1. The specimen sequenced was naive CD8+ T cells from blood cultured with regulatory dendritic cells. The cell subset or site label for this specimen denotes: CD45RA+ naive T cells. The sequence in DNA is TGTGCCAGTAGAACACCCCGCGACAGGGGGCTTAACACCGGGGAGCTGTTTTTT. Its amino acids are CASRTPRDRGLNTGELFF.